Each of the 10 T cell receptor beta chains below was sequenced from the same sample in a study of beta chain features in type 1 diabetes. The authors reverse transcribed all of the isolated RNA, so sequencing captured expressed TCRB transcripts. TCRdb's table, derived via immunoSEQ multiplex PCR, lists solely in-frame clones and lacks some. This sample has under 250,000 clones, with approximately 10% found just once. The specimen was central memory CD4+ T cells from blood. These receptor sequences come from a man aged 18 to 29 in good health.

This chain connects TRBV4-2 to TRBJ2-3, with a weak D call TRBD2 (5 bases). Per germline, CDR1 LGHNA and CDR2 YNFKEQ. The V and J ends lost 0 bases and 2 bases respectively, with 18 bases between them. This CDR3 has 18 residues. The CDR3 is CASSQDSTPAEITDTQYF. As DNA, the CDR3 is TGTGCCAGCAGCCAAGATTCCACCCCAGCGGAAATCACAGATACGCAGTATTTT.

This clone was picked up a small number of times. This chain connects TRBV9 to TRBJ2-5; D gene ambiguous. Trimming pared 0 bases from V and 5 bases from J, leaving 11 bases between. Germline V gene lookup returns CDR1 SGDLS and CDR2 YYNGEE. This CDR3 has 14 residues. CDR3 protein: CASSVDASQETQYF. In DNA, the CDR3 is TGTGCCAGCAGCGTAGACGCCAGTCAGGAGACCCAGTACTTC.

CDR3 sequence reads: CASSHRRPGDTGELFF. The DNA of the CDR3 is TGCGCCAGCAGTCATCGCCGTCCGGGAGACACCGGGGAGCTGTTTTTT. J is TRBJ2-2 and V is TRBV23-1; tentative D call: TRBD2 (6 bases). Being an ORF, TRBV23-1 has a function that is uncertain. The CDR3 length is 16 residues. V shed 3 bases and J shed 3 bases, with 14 bases lying between them.

This clone was observed a few times. The chain has TRBV6-6 and TRBJ2-1, with 9 bases identical to TRBD1. With 11 bases clipped from V and 5 bases from J, the junction kept 10 bases outside the gene matches. Germline-derived CDR1 and CDR2 are MNHNY and SVGAGI (reference sequence). CDR3 length: 14 amino acids. The CDR3 nucleotides are TGTGCCTGCAACCGGGACAGGGCTGACAATGAGCAGTTCTTC. Amino acid sequence: CACNRDRADNEQFF.

This chain joins TRBV5-1 and TRBJ2-2; 8 positions match TRBD1. Germline CDR1 and CDR2: SGHRS and YFSETQ. V lost 6 bases and J lost 4; bases outside the gene matches: 8. CDR3 size: 15 residues. The CDR3 sequence: CASTESTGGTGELFF. Written as DNA, the CDR3 is TGCGCCAGCACCGAGAGTACAGGGGGCACCGGGGAGCTGTTTTTT.

Details on this clone: A much larger clone is a single base away; this may be a read error. Within the sample, other DNA sequences also encode this same CDR3. The chain combines TRBV7-9 with TRBJ2-5, with D unresolved. Germline CDR1 SEHNR, CDR2 FQNEAQ (reference sequence). This CDR3 contains 12 residues. Deletions cut 0 bases from V and 5 bases from J, with 4 bases between. As DNA, the CDR3 is TGTGCCAGCAGCTTAGCGAGGGAGACCCAGTACTTC. This sequence encodes CASSLARETQYF. The whole variable domain, filled in from reference TRBV7-9 and TRBJ2-5, reads DTGVSQNPRHKITKRGQNVTFRCDPISEHNRLYWYRQTLGQGPEFLTYFQNEAQLEKSRLLSDRFSAERPKGSFSTLEIQRTEQGDSAMYLCASSLARETQYFGPGTRLLVL.

This clone was picked up a small number of times. V gene TRBV18 combines with J gene TRBJ2-3, with D unresolved. Between the trimmed V and J ends, which lost 2 bases and 0 bases, there was a span of 9 bases. Germline V lookup: CDR1 KGHSH, CDR2 LQKENI. CDR3 size: 15 residues. CDR3 sequence reads: CASSPGQASTDTQYF. In DNA form, the CDR3 reads TGTGCCAGCTCACCAGGGCAGGCTAGCACAGATACGCAGTATTTT.

This chain connects TRBV4-2 to TRBJ2-1; D call uncertain. Looked up from germline, CDR1 is LGHNA and CDR2 is YNFKEQ. CDR3 size: 13 residues. V dropped 0 bases and J dropped 8 bases, with 8 bases sitting between them. CDR3 DNA: TGTGCCAGCAGCCAAGACTCGAGTCATGAGCAGTTCTTC. Translation gives CASSQDSSHEQFF.

This clone has a handful of counts. This chain joins TRBV10-3 and TRBJ2-1, with 11 bases that match TRBD2. The CDR3 has 16 amino acids. CDR1 is ENHRY and CDR2 is SYGVKD in the germline V gene. Trimming removed 3 bases from V and 7 bases from J; junction bases left unmatched: 8. CDR3 in amino acids: CAISEPGLAGENEQFF. CDR3 DNA: TGTGCCATCAGTGAACCTGGACTAGCGGGCGAAAATGAGCAGTTCTTC.

The chain carries TRBV30 and TRBJ1-2; possibly TRBD1 for D (5 bases). Germline CDR1 reads GTSNPN; CDR2 reads SVGIG (reference sequence). The CDR3 runs 12 residues. Trimming took 1 base from V and 8 from J, leaving 11 bases between them. This CDR3 reads CAWSARAWGYTF. The CDR3 DNA is TGTGCCTGGAGTGCCAGGGCTTGGGGCTACACCTTC. The full variable domain, completed using reference TRBV30 and TRBJ1-2, is SQTIHQWPATLVQPVGSPLSLECTVEGTSNPNLYWYRQAAGRGLQLLFYSVGIGQISSEVPQNLSASRPQDRQFILSSKKLLLSDSGFYLCAWSARAWGYTFGSGTRLTVV.